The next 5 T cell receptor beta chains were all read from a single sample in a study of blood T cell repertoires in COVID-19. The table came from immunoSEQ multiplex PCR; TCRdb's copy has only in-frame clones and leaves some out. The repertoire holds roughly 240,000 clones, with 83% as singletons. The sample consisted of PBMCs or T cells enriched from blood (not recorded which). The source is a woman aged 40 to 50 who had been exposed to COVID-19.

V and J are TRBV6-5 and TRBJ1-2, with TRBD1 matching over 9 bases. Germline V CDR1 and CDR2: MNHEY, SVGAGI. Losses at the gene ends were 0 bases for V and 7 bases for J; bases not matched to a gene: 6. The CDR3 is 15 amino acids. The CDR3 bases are TGTGCCAGCAGTTACTCGCTACAGGGACAGGGTGGCTACACCTTC. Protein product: CASSYSLQGQGGYTF.

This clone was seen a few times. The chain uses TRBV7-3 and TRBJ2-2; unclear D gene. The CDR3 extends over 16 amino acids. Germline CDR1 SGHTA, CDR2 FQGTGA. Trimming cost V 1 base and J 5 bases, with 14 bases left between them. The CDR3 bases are TGTGCCAGCAGCTTAAACGCTCCCGAGGTAACCGGGGAGCTGTTTTTT. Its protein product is CASSLNAPEVTGELFF.

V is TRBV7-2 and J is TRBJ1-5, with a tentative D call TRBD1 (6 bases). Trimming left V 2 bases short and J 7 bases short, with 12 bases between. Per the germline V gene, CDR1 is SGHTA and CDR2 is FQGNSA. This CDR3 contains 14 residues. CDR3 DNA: TGTGCCAGCAGCTTACAGGGGCGAGGACAGCCCCAGCATTTT. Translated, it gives CASSLQGRGQPQHF. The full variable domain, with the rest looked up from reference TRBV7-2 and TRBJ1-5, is GAGVSQSPSNKVTEKGKDVELRCDPISGHTALYWYRQSLGQGLEFLIYFQGNSAPDKSGLPSDRFSAERTGGSVSTLTIQRTQQEDSAVYLCASSLQGRGQPQHFGDGTRLSIL.

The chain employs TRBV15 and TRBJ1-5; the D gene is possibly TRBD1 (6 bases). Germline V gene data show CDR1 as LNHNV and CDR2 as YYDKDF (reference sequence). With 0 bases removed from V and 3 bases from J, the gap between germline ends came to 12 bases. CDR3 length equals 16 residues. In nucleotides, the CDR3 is TGTGCCACCAGCAGAGATGTGGGGGCCCTCAATCAGCCCCAGCATTTT. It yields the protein CATSRDVGALNQPQHF.

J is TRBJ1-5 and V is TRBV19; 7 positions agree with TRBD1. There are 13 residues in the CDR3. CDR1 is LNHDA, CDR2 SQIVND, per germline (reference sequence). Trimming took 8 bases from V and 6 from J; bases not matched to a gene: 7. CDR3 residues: CASGTGDGQPQHF. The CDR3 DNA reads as TGTGCCAGTGGTACAGGGGATGGTCAGCCCCAGCATTTT.